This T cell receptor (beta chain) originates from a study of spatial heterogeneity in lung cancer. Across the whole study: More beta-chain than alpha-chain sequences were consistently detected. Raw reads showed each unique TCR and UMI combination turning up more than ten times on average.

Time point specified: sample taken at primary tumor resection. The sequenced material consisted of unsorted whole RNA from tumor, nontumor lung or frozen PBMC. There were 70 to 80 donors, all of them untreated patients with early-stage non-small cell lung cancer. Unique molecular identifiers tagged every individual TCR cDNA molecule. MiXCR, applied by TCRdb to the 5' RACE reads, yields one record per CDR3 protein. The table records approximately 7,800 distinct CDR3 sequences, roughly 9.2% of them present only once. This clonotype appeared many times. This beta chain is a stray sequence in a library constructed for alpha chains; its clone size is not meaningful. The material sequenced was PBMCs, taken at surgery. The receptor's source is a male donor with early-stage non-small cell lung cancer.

This CDR3 is CASSPGTGDYNEQFF. The CDR3 DNA reads TGTGCCAGCTCACCCGGGACAGGCGATTACAATGAGCAGTTCTTC. This chain joins TRBV18 and TRBJ2-1; 8 nucleotides match TRBD1. Trimming at V came to 3 bases and at J to 4 bases, leaving 5 bases not matched to a gene. Germline lookup yields CDR1 KGHSH and CDR2 LQKENI. CDR3 length: 15 amino acids.